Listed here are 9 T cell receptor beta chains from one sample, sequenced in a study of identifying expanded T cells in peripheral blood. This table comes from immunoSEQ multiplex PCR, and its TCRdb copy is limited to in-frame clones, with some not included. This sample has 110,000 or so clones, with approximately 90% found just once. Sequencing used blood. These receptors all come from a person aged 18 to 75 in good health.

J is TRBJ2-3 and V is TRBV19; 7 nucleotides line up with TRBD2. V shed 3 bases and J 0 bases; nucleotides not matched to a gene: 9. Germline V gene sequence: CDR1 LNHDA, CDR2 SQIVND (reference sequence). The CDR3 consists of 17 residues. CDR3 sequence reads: CASSIVTSSASTDTQYF. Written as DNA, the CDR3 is TGTGCCAGTAGTATCGTGACTAGCAGTGCTAGCACAGATACGCAGTATTTT.

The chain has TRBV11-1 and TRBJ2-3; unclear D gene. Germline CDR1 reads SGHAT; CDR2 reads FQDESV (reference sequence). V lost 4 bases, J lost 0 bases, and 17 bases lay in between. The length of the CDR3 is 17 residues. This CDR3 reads CASSSRPAADSTDTQYF. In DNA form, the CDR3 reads TGTGCCAGCAGCTCCCGACCGGCGGCGGATAGCACAGATACGCAGTATTTT.

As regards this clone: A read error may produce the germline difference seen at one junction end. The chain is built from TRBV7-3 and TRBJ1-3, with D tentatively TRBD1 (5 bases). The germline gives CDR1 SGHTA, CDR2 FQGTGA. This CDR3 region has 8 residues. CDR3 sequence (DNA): TGTGCCAGCAGCGTCAGGGATTTT. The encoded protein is CASSVRDF.

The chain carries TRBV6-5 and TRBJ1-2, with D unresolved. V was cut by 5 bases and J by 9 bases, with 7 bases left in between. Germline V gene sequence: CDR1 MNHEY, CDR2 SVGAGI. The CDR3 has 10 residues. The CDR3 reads CASSGYRYTF. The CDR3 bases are TGTGCCAGCAGTGGGTACCGCTACACCTTC.

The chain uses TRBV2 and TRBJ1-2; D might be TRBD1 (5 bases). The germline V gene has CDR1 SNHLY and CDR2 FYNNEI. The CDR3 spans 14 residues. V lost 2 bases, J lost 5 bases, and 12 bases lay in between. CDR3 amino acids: CASSENAWGYGYTF. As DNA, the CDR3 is TGTGCCAGCAGTGAAAACGCCTGGGGGTATGGCTACACCTTC.

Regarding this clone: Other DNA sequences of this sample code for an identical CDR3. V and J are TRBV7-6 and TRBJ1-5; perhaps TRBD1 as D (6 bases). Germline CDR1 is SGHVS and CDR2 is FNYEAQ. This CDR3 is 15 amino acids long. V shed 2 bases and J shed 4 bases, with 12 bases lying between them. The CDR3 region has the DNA TGTGCCAGCAGCTTATCAGGACAGCCTAATCAGCCCCAGCATTTT. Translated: CASSLSGQPNQPQHF.

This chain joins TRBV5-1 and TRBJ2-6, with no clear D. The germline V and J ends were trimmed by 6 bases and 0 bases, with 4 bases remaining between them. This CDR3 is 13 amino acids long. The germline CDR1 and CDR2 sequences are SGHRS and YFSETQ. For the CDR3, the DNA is TGCGCCAGCATCTTCTCTGGGGCCAACGTCCTGACTTTC. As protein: CASIFSGANVLTF.

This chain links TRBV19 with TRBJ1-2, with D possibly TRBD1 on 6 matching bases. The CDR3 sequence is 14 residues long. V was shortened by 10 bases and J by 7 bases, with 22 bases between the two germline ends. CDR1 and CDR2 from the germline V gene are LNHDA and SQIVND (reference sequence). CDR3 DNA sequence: TGTGCCACCCATACAGGGTGGGGAGTCTTTGGCTACACCTTC. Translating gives CATHTGWGVFGYTF.

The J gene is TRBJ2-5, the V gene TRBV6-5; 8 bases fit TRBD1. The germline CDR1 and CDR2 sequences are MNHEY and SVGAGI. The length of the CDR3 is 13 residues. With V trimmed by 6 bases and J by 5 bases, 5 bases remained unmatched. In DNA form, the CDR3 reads TGTGCCAGCAGACCGACAGGGGTCGAGACCCAGTACTTC. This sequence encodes CASRPTGVETQYF.